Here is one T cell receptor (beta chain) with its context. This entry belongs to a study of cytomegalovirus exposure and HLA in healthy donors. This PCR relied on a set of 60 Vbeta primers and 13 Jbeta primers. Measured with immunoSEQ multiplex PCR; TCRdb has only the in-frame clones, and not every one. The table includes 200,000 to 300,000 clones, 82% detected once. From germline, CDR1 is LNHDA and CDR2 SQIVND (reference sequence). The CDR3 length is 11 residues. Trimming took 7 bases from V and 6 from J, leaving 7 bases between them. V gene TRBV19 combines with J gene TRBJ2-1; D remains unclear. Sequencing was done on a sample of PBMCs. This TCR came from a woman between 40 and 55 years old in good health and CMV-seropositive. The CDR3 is CASTILNEQFF. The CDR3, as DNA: TGTGCCAGTACTATCCTCAATGAGCAGTTCTTC. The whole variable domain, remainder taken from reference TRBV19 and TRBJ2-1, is DGGITQSPKYLFRKEGQNVTLSCEQNLNHDAMYWYRQDPGQGLRLIYYSQIVNDFQKGDIAEGYSVSREKKESFPLTVTSAQKNPTAFYLCASTILNEQFFGPGTRLTVL.